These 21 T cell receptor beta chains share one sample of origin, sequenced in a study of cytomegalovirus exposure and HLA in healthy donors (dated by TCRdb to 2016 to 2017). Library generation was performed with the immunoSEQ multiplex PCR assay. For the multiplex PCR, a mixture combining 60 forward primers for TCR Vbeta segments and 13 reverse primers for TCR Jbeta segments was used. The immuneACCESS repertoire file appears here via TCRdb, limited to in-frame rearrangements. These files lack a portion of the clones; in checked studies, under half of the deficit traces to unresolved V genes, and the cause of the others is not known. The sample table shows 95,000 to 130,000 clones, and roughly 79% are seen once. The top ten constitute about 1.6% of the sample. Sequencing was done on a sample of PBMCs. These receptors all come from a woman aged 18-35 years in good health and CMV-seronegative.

Written as DNA, the CDR3 is TGTGCCTGGAGTACCGGACAGCCGACCCAGTACTTC. Its translation: CAWSTGQPTQYF. The chain links TRBV30 to TRBJ2-5; D may be TRBD1 (6 bases). V was shortened by 2 bases and J by 7 bases, with 11 bases between the two germline ends. The CDR3 consists of 12 residues. The germline gives CDR1 GTSNPN, CDR2 SVGIG (reference sequence).

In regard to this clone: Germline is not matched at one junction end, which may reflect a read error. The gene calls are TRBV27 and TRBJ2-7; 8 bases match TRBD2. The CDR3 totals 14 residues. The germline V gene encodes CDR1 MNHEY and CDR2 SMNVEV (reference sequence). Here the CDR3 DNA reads TGTGCCAGCAGTTTTCGCGGGGGGATCTACGAGCAGTATTTC. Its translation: CASSFRGGIYEQYF.

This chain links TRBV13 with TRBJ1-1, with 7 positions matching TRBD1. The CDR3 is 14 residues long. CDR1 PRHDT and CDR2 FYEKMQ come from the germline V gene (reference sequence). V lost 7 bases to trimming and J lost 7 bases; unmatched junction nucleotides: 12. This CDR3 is CASTERDSRNEAFF. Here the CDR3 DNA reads TGTGCCAGCACCGAACGGGACAGCCGGAATGAAGCTTTCTTT. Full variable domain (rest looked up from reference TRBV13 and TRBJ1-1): AAGVIQSPRHLIKEKRETATLKCYPIPRHDTVYWYQQGPGQDPQFLISFYEKMQSDKGSIPDRFSAQQFSDYHSELNMSSLELGDSALYFCASTERDSRNEAFFGQGTRLTVV.

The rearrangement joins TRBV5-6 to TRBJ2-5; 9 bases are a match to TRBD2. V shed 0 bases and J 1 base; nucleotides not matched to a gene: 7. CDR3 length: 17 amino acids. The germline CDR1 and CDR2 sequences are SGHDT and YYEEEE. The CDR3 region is CASSLGLAATLQETQYF. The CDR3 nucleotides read TGTGCCAGCAGCTTGGGACTAGCGGCGACCCTCCAAGAGACCCAGTACTTC.

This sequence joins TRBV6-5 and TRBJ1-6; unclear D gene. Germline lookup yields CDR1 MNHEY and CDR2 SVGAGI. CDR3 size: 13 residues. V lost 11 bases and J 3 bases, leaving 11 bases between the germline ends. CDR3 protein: CAASTSYNSPLHF. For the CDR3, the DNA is TGTGCCGCCTCGACTAGCTATAATTCACCCCTCCACTTT.

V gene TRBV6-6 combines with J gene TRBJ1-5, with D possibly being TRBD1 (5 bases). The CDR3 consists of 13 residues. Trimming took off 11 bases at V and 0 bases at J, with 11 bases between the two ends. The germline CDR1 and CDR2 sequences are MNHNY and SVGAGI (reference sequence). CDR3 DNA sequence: TGTGCCTCCCAAGGGGATAGCAATCAGCCCCAGCATTTT. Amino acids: CASQGDSNQPQHF.

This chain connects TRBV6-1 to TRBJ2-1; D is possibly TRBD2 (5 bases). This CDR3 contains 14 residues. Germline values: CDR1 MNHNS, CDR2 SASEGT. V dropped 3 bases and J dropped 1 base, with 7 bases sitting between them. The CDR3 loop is CASSETTSYNEQFF. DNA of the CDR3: TGTGCCAGCAGTGAGACTACATCCTACAATGAGCAGTTCTTC.

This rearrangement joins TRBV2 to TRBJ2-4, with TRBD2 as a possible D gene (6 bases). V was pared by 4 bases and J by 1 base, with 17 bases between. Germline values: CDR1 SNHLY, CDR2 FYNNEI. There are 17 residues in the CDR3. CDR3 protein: CASSGMQRRAAKNIQYF. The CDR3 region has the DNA TGTGCCAGCAGTGGCATGCAGCGGAGGGCTGCCAAAAACATTCAGTACTTC.

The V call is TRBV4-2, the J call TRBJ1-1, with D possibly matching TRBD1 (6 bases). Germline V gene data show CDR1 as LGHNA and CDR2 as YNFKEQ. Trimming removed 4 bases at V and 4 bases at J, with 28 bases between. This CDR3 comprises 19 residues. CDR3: CASSRDGAKGLRGGTEAFF. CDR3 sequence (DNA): TGTGCCAGCAGCCGGGACGGGGCCAAGGGCCTCAGGGGCGGCACTGAAGCTTTCTTT.

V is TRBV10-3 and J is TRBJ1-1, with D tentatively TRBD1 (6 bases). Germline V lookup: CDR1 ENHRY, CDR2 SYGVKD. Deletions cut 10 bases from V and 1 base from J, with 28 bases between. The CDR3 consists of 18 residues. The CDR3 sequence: CATIGQSLLRLQNTEAFF. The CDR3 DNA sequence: TGTGCCACGATCGGACAGAGCCTCCTTCGGCTCCAGAACACTGAAGCTTTCTTT.

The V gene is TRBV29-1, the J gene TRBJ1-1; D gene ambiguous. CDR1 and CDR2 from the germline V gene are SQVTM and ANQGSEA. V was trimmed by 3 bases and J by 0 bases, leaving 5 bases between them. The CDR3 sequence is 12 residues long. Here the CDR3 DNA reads TGCAGCGTTGATGACATGAACACTGAAGCTTTCTTT. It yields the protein CSVDDMNTEAFF.

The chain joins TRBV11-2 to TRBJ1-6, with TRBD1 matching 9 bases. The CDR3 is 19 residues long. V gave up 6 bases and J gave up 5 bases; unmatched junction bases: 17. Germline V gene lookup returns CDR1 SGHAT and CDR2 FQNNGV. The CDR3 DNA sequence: TGTGCCAGCAGTTTGACCGGGACAGGGAATATCCCAAATAATTCACCCCTCCACTTT. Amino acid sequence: CASSLTGTGNIPNNSPLHF.

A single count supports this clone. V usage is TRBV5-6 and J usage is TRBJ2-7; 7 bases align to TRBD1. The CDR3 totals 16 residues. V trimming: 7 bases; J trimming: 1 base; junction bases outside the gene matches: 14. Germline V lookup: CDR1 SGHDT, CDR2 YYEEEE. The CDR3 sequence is CASQTLTGTASYEQYF. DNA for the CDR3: TGTGCCAGCCAAACTTTAACCGGGACAGCATCCTACGAGCAGTACTTC.

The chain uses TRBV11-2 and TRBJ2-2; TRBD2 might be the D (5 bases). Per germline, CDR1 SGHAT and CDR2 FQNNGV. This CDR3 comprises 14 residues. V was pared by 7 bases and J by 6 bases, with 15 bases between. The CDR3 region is CASILSGKPGELFF. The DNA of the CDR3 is TGTGCCAGCATCCTATCGGGGAAGCCCGGGGAGCTGTTTTTT.

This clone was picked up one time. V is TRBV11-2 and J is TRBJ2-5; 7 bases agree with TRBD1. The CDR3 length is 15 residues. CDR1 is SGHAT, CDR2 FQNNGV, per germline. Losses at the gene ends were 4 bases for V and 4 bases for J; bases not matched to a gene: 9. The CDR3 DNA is TGTGCCAGCAGCTCAGGACGACAGGGTGGAGAGACCCAGTACTTC. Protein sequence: CASSSGRQGGETQYF.

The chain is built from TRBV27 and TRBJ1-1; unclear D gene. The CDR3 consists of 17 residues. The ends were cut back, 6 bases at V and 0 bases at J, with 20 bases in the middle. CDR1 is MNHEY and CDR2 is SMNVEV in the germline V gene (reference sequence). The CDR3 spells CASRPRRAQTLNTEAFF. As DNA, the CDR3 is TGTGCCAGCAGACCTAGGCGGGCCCAGACCCTGAACACTGAAGCTTTCTTT.

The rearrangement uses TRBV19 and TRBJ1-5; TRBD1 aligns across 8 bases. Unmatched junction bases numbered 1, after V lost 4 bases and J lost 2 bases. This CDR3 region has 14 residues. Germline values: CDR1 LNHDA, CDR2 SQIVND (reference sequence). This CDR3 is CASSKQGGNQPQHF. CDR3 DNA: TGTGCCAGTAGTAAACAGGGGGGCAATCAGCCCCAGCATTTT.

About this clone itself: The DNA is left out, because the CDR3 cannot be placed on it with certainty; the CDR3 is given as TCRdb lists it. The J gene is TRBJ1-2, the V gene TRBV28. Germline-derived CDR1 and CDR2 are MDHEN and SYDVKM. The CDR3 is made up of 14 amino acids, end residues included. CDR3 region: CASSTSGANYGYTF.

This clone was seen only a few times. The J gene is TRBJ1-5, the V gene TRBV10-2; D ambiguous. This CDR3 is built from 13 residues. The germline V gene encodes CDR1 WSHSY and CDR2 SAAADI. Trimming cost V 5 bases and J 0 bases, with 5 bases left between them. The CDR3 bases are TGCGCCAGCAGTCCTTATAGCAATCAGCCCCAGCATTTT. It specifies CASSPYSNQPQHF.

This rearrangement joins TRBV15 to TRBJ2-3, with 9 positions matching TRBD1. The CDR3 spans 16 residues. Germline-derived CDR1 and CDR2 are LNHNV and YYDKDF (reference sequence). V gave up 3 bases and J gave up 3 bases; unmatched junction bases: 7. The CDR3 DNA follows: TGTGCCACCAGCAGGGGTGGACAGGGGAGGACAGATACGCAGTATTTT. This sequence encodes CATSRGGQGRTDTQYF.

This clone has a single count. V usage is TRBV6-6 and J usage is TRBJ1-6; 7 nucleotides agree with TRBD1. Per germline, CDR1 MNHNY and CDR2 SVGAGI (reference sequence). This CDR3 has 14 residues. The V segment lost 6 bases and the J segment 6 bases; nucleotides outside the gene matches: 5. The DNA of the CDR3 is TGTGCCAGCAGCACGACAGGGATTAATTCACCCCTCCACTTT. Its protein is CASSTTGINSPLHF.